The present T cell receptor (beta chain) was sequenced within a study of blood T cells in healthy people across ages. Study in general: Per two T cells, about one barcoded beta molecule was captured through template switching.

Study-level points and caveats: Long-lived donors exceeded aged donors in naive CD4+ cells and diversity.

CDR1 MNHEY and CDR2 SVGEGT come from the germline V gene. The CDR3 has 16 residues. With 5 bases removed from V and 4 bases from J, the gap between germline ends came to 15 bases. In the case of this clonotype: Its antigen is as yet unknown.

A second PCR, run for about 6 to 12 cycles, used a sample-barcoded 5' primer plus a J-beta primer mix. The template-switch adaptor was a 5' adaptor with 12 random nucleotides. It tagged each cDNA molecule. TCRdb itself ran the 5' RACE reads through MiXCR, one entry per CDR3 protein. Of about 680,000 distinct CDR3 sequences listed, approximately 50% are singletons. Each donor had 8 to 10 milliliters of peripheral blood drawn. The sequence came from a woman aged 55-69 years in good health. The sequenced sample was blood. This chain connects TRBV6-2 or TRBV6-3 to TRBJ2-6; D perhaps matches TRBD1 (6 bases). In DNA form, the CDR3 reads TGTGCCAGCAGTCCACTCACAGGGTCAGGGGCCAACGTCCTGACTTTC. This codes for CASSPLTGSGANVLTF.